Detailed here is one TCR beta chain. Incorporated into the TCR beta cDNA libraries were unique molecular identifiers, which served to reduce PCR and sequencing biases. TCRdb re-called the PCR reads with MiXCR, one entry per CDR3 protein. The table has 700,000 to 900,000 distinct CDR3 sequences, around 42% seen once; the top ten hold roughly 5.2%. The data are from a study of post-analysis software for immune sequencing data. The receptor's source is a girl aged 10-17 years with multiple sclerosis. The sequencing sample was made of blood.

The CDR3 DNA sequence: TGCAGCGGGCGACTAGCGGGAACCTATGAGCAGTTCTTC. Its translation is CSGRLAGTYEQFF. V and J are TRBV29-1 and TRBJ2-1; 11 nucleotides line up with TRBD2. CDR1 is SQVTM, CDR2 ANQGSEA, per germline. The CDR3 has 13 residues. J was trimmed by 8 bases and V by 7 bases; bases with no gene match: 7.